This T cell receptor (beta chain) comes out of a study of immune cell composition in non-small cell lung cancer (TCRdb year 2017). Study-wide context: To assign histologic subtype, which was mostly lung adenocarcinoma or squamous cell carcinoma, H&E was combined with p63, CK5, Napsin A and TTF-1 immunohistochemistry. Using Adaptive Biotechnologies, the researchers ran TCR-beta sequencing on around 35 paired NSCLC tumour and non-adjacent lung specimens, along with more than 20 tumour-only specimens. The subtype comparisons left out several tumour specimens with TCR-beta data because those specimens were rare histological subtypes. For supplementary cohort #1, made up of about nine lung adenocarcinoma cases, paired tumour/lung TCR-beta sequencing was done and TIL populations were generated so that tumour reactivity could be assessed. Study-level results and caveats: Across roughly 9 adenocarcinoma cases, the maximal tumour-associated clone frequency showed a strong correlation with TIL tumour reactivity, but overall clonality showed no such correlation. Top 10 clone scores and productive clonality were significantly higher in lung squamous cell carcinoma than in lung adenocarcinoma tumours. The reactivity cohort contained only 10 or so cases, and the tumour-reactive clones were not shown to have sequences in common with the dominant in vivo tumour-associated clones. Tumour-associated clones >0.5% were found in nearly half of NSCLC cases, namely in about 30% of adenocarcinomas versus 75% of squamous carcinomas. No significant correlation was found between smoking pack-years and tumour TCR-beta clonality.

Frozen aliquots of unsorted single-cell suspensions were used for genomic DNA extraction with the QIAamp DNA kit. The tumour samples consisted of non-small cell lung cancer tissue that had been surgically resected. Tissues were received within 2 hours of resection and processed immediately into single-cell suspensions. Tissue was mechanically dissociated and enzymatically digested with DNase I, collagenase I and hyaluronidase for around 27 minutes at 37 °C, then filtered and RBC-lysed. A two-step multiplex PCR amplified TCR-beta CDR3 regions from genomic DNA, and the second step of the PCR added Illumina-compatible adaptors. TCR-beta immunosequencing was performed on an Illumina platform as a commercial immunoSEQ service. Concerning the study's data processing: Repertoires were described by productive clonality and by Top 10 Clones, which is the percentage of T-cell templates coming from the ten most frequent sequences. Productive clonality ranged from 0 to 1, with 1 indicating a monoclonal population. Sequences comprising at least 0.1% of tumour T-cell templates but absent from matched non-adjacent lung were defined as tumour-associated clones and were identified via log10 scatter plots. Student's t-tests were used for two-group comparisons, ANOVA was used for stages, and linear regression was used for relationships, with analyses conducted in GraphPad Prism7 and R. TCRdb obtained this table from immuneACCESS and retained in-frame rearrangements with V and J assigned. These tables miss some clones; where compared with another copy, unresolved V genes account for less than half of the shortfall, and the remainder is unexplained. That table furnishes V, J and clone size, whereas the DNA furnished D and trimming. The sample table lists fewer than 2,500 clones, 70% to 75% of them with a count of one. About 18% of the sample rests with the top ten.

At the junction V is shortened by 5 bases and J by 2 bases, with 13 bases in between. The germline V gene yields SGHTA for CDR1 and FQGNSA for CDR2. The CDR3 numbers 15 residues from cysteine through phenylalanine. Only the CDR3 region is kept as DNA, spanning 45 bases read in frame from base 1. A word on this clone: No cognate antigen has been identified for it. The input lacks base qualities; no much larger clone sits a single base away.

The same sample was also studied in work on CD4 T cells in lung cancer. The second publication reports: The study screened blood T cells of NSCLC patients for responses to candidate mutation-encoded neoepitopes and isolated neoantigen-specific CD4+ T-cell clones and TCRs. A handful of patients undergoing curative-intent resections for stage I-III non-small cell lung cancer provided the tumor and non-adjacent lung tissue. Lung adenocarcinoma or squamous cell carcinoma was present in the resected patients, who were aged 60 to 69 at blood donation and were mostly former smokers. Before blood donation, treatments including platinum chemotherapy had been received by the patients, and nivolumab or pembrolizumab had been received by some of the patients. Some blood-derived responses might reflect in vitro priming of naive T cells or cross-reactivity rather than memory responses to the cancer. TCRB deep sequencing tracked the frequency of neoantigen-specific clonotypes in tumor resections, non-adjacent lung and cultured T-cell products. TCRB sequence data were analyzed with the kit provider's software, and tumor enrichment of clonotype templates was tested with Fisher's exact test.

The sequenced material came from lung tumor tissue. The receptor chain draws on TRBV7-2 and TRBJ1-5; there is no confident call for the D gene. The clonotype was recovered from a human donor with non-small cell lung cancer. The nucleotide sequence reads TGTGCCAGCAGCCTATTTGGCGAGGGCAATCAGCCCCAGCATTTT. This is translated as CASSLFGEGNQPQHF. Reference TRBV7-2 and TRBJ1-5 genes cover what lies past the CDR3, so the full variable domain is GAGVSQSPSNKVTEKGKDVELRCDPISGHTALYWYRQSLGQGLEFLIYFQGNSAPDKSGLPSDRFSAERTGGSVSTLTIQRTQQEDSAVYLCASSLFGEGNQPQHFGDGTRLSIL.